This T cell receptor beta chain was recovered during a study of T cell responses to AZD1222 COVID-19 vaccine. As regards this clone: No antigen is known for it.

The CDR3 consists of 16 residues. Trimming shortened V by 5 bases and J by 0 bases, and 15 bases separated the two germline ends. Germline V gives CDR1 MDHEN, CDR2 SYDVKM. Study results and limitations: Among spike-specific TCRs, nearly half reportedly target unmutated variant regions. Without day 14 samples, only post-peak T cell repertoires were studied.

Sequenced by immunoSEQ multiplex PCR; TCRdb stores in-frame clones only, minus some. Of 100,000 to 150,000 clones listed, roughly 91% were seen once; the top ten hold 1.1%. Sequencing used peripheral blood, obtained 28 days after the second AZD1222 dose. The J gene is TRBJ2-3, the V gene TRBV28, with D unresolved. This TCR was recovered from an adult who received the AZD1222 COVID-19 vaccine. CDR3: CASSPVGIRSTDTQYF. Written as DNA, the CDR3 is TGTGCCAGCAGTCCAGTGGGGATCAGAAGCACAGATACGCAGTATTTT. The entire variable domain, with the rest obtained from reference TRBV28 and TRBJ2-3, is as follows: DVKVTQSSRYLVKRTGEKVFLECVQDMDHENMFWYRQDPGLGLRLIYFSYDVKMKEKGDIPEGYSVSREKKERFSLILESASTNQTSMYLCASSPVGIRSTDTQYFGPGTRLTVL.